These 25 T cell receptor beta chains were all obtained from the same sample, sequenced in a study of CD8+CD57+ T cells in acquired aplastic anemia. The patients chosen for sequencing had shown expansion of CD8+CD57+ cells (detected by flow cytometry). CDR3 and TCR beta VDJ profiling relied on a genomic DNA template. TCRdb re-derived calls from the reads in MiXCR, one entry per CDR3 protein. The sample consists of a few hundred thousand distinct CDR3 sequences, around 32% of them appearing once. Sequencing was done on a sample of sorted CD4+, CD8+, or CD8+CD57+ T cells (not recorded which) from PBMCs. The receptor set was obtained from a human donor with aplastic anemia.

The V gene is TRBV7-2, the J gene TRBJ2-3; TRBD1 matches 7 bases. CDR1 is SGHTA and CDR2 is FQGNSA in the germline V gene. V trimming: 7 bases; J trimming: 6 bases; junction bases outside the gene matches: 4. The CDR3 covers 12 residues. In DNA, the CDR3 is TGTGCCAGCAATCCGACAGGGGATACGCAGTATTTT. It specifies CASNPTGDTQYF.

This clonotype came up many times. This chain links TRBV7-2 with TRBJ2-1, with TRBD2 as a possible D gene (5 bases). The CDR3 covers 12 residues. V lost 5 bases, J lost 8 bases, and 10 bases lay in between. The germline gives CDR1 SGHTA, CDR2 FQGNSA. CDR3 DNA: TGTGCCAGCAGCCTGCTAGCCTATGAGCAGTTCTTC. Translating it yields CASSLLAYEQFF. The complete variable domain, with remaining parts taken from reference TRBV7-2 and TRBJ2-1, reads GAGVSQSPSNKVTEKGKDVELRCDPISGHTALYWYRQSLGQGLEFLIYFQGNSAPDKSGLPSDRFSAERTGGSVSTLTIQRTQQEDSAVYLCASSLLAYEQFFGPGTRLTVL.

The V call is TRBV12-3 or TRBV12-4, the J call TRBJ2-5; D is uncertain. V was cut by 8 bases and J by 5 bases, with 18 bases left in between. The CDR3 totals 14 residues. The CDR3 DNA follows: TGTGCCAGCTCTCCTTCTCACAGCCTGGAGACCCAGTACTTC. Its protein is CASSPSHSLETQYF.

The chain joins TRBV10-3 to TRBJ2-7, with 9 positions matching TRBD1. This CDR3 is built from 13 residues. With V trimmed by 6 bases and J by 3 bases, 3 bases remained unmatched. The germline CDR1 and CDR2 sequences are ENHRY and SYGVKD. Written as DNA, the CDR3 is TGTGCCATCAGAACGACAGGGGGCTACGAGCAGTACTTC. The encoded protein is CAIRTTGGYEQYF.

This clonotype was counted at least ten times. V and J are TRBV4-3 and TRBJ1-2; 7 bases match TRBD1. CDR3 size: 14 residues. CDR1 and CDR2 (germline): LGHNA, YSLEER. V shed 0 bases, J shed 8 bases, and the junction held 6 bases outside the gene matches. CDR3 sequence (DNA): TGCGCCAGCAGCCAAGATTACCAGGGGGAAGGCTACACCTTC. Translating it yields CASSQDYQGEGYTF.

In this sample, this clonotype turned up many times. The genes are TRBV30 and TRBJ1-6, with TRBD1 matching 8 bases. V gave up 8 bases and J gave up 7 bases; unmatched junction bases: 7. This CDR3 comprises 13 residues. The germline gives CDR1 GTSNPN, CDR2 SVGIG (reference sequence). This chain's CDR3 is CAATGQANSPLHF. For the CDR3, the DNA is TGTGCCGCGACGGGACAGGCCAATTCACCCCTCCACTTT.

This clonotype occurred many times. V is TRBV7-9 and J is TRBJ2-1; tentative D call: TRBD2 (6 bases). This CDR3 has 14 residues. The germline V and J ends were trimmed by 2 bases and 9 bases, with 14 bases remaining between them. In germline, CDR1 is SEHNR, CDR2 FQNEAQ (reference sequence). CDR3 residues: CASSLLGGFGEQFF. CDR3 nucleotides: TGTGCCAGCAGCTTATTGGGGGGATTCGGTGAGCAGTTCTTC.

Details on this clonotype: A much larger clone sits a single nucleotide away, making a read error possible. This CDR3 fails to terminate in the conserved phenylalanine or tryptophan, so it likely reflects a read error. This chain joins TRBV29-1 and TRBJ1-1, with D uncertain. The germline V and J ends were trimmed by 4 bases and 4 bases, with 13 bases remaining between them. Germline assignment: CDR1 SQVTM and CDR2 ANQGSEA. The CDR3 runs to 13 residues. CDR3 nucleotide sequence: TGCAGCGTTGTATCCGGGGTCGCCACTGAAGCTTTCCTT. It codes for CSVVSGVATEAFL.

This clonotype was picked up many times. The chain has TRBV12-3 or TRBV12-4 and TRBJ1-2, with D unresolved. The CDR3 totals 14 residues. V was trimmed by 5 bases and J by 7 bases, leaving 17 bases between them. CDR3 sequence (DNA): TGTGCCAGCAGTCCCCGCCTGGGGAATACTGGCTACACCTTC. As protein: CASSPRLGNTGYTF.

The chain employs TRBV5-8 and TRBJ1-1, with 8 nucleotides matching TRBD1. CDR3 length: 15 residues. Germline V gene lookup returns CDR1 SGHTS and CDR2 YDEGEE. With 5 bases clipped from V and 6 bases from J, the junction kept 12 bases outside the gene matches. The CDR3 DNA is TGTGCCAGCAGGCGGACAGGGTCGGGTCGGGCTGAAGCTTTCTTT. It encodes CASRRTGSGRAEAFF. Full variable domain (remainder filled in from reference TRBV5-8 and TRBJ1-1): EAGVTQSPTHLIKTRGQQATLRCSPISGHTSVYWYQQALGLGLQFLLWYDEGEERNRGNFPPRFSGRQFPNYSSELNVNALELEDSALYLCASRRTGSGRAEAFFGQGTRLTVV.

V usage is TRBV7-2 and J usage is TRBJ1-6; TRBD1 is a possible D gene (5 bases). From germline, CDR1 is SGHTA and CDR2 FQGNSA. The CDR3 is made up of 15 amino acids. Trimming pared 3 bases from V and 2 bases from J, leaving 8 bases between. CDR3 DNA sequence: TGTGCCAGCAGCTTCCCGGGGGCCTATAATTCACCCCTCCACTTT. Protein sequence: CASSFPGAYNSPLHF.

This clonotype was detected many times. This chain uses TRBV10-3 with TRBJ1-5; a possible D gene is TRBD1 (5 bases). The V gene's germline CDR1 is ENHRY and CDR2 SYGVKD. CDR3 length: 12 residues. V gave up 6 bases and J gave up 7 bases, with 10 bases separating them. DNA of the CDR3: TGTGCCATCAGGGGGGAGGGGCAGCCCCAGCATTTT. Translation gives CAIRGEGQPQHF.

This clonotype was observed many times. The genes are TRBV10-3 and TRBJ1-2; 8 bases are a match to TRBD1. V lost 2 bases to trimming and J lost 4 bases; unmatched junction nucleotides: 6. Germline CDR1 and CDR2: ENHRY and SYGVKD. CDR3 size: 15 residues. CDR3 in DNA: TGTGCCATCAGTGAGGGTACAGGGGGGCCCTATGGCTACACCTTC. It encodes CAISEGTGGPYGYTF.

As concerns this clonotype: Possible read error: a much larger clone is one base away. The chain employs TRBV19 and TRBJ1-1; possible D gene TRBD1, 6 bases. Germline values: CDR1 LNHDA, CDR2 SQIVND (reference sequence). The CDR3 is 14 amino acids. The ends were cut back, 7 bases at V and 5 bases at J, with 17 bases in the middle. CDR3 amino acids: CASIQGTSPTEAFF. The CDR3 coding sequence is TGTGCCAGTATACAAGGGACATCACCTACTGAAGCTTTCTTT.

The table lists this clonotype with many counts. The rearrangement links TRBV20-1 to TRBJ1-6; D is uncertain. CDR1 is DFQATT and CDR2 is SNEGSKA in the germline V gene (reference sequence). The length of the CDR3 is 12 residues. V lost 5 bases and J lost 10, with 12 bases in between. The DNA of the CDR3 is TGCAGTGCTGAGAGTAGCGGGTCACCCCTCCACTTT. Translation: CSAESSGSPLHF.

This clonotype was found once. Given a much more abundant clone one base away, this may be a read error. The V gene is TRBV7-9, the J gene TRBJ2-5, with D perhaps matching TRBD2 (6 bases). From germline, CDR1 is SEHNR and CDR2 FQNEAQ (reference sequence). The CDR3 is 14 residues long. The CDR3 spells CAGSLTSGRETQYF. CDR3 coding DNA: TGTGCCGGCAGCTTAACGTCCGGGAGAGAGACCCAGTACTTC. The complete variable domain, with remaining parts taken from reference TRBV7-9 and TRBJ2-5, reads DTGVSQNPRHKITKRGQNVTFRCDPISEHNRLYWYRQTLGQGPEFLTYFQNEAQLEKSRLLSDRFSAERPKGSFSTLEIQRTEQGDSAMYLCAGSLTSGRETQYFGPGTRLLVL.

On this clonotype itself: Possible read error: a much larger clone is one base away. This chain links TRBV5-6 with TRBJ2-5; D is perhaps TRBD2 (7 bases). Germline V gives CDR1 SGHDT, CDR2 YYEEEE. The CDR3 spans 15 residues. The CDR3 DNA follows: TGCGCCAGCAGCGGGGAAACAGGGCGGGGAGAGGCCCAGTACTTC. Protein product: CASSGETGRGEAQYF. The entire variable domain, with the rest obtained from reference TRBV5-6 and TRBJ2-5, is as follows: DAGVTQSPTHLIKTRGQQVTLRCSPKSGHDTVSWYQQALGQGPQFIFQYYEEEERQRGNFPDRFSGHQFPNYSSELNVNALLLGDSALYLCASSGETGRGEAQYFGPGTRLLVL.

This clonotype was detected ten times or more. The chain is built from TRBV24-1 and TRBJ1-1, with D unclear. V was cut by 8 bases and J by 1 base, with 10 bases left in between. The CDR3 runs 13 residues. Germline CDR1 is KGHDR and CDR2 is SFDVKD. The CDR3 DNA reads as TGTGCCACCATCGGACGGGGGAACACTGAAGCTTTCTTT. This translates into CATIGRGNTEAFF.

This clonotype was found many times. J is TRBJ2-3 and V is TRBV29-1; D is ambiguous. Germline CDR1 SQVTM, CDR2 ANQGSEA. The CDR3 covers 13 residues. Trimming took 6 bases from V and 0 from J, leaving 10 bases between them. The CDR3: CSVSETSTDTQYF. The DNA for the CDR3 is TGCAGCGTATCGGAGACTAGCACAGATACGCAGTATTTT.

This clonotype was observed many times. The chain joins TRBV4-3 to TRBJ1-6; D possibly corresponds to TRBD1 (5 bases). The CDR3 contains 17 residues. CDR1 and CDR2 from the germline V gene are LGHNA and YSLEER. V was trimmed by 1 base and J by 7 bases, leaving 17 bases between them. The CDR3 coding sequence is TGCGCCAGCAGCCAAGTCTCGTGGTCAGGGCCAAATTCACCCCTCCACTTT. Translation gives CASSQVSWSGPNSPLHF.

The genes are TRBV5-1 and TRBJ2-3; a weak D match, TRBD1 (6 bases). The CDR3 consists of 14 residues. With 2 bases removed from V and 4 bases from J, the gap between germline ends came to 11 bases. The germline CDR1 and CDR2 sequences are SGHRS and YFSETQ. CDR3 residues: CASSLQGRSDTQYF. DNA for the CDR3: TGCGCCAGCAGCTTACAGGGCCGTTCAGATACGCAGTATTTT.

There are a few counts of this clonotype. The missing conserved phenylalanine or tryptophan at the end of this CDR3 makes a read error likely. J is TRBJ2-5 and V is TRBV7-2; TRBD1 might be the D (6 bases). Looked up from germline, CDR1 is SGHTA and CDR2 is FQGNSA. This CDR3 is 16 amino acids long. Trimming stripped 3 bases from V and 5 bases from J, with 19 bases between. CDR3 nucleotide sequence: TGTGCCAGCAGCTTGGGGGATCGGACAGAGAGTGAGACCCAGTACCTC. Translated, it gives CASSLGDRTESETQYL.

This chain connects TRBV7-9 to TRBJ2-7, with TRBD2 matching 8 bases. Germline V gene sequence: CDR1 SEHNR, CDR2 FQNEAQ (reference sequence). This CDR3 spans 15 amino acids. Trimming took 4 bases from V and 3 from J; bases not matched to a gene: 8. In nucleotides, the CDR3 is TGTGCCAGCAGCTCCGCGGGGGGTTATGTCTACGAGCAGTACTTC. Its protein is CASSSAGGYVYEQYF. Variable domain in full (rest from reference TRBV7-9 and TRBJ2-7): DTGVSQNPRHKITKRGQNVTFRCDPISEHNRLYWYRQTLGQGPEFLTYFQNEAQLEKSRLLSDRFSAERPKGSFSTLEIQRTEQGDSAMYLCASSSAGGYVYEQYFGPGTRLTVT.

This clonotype has a count of ten or more. The rearrangement uses TRBV7-2 and TRBJ2-5, with 9 nucleotides matching TRBD2. The CDR3 consists of 12 residues. In germline, CDR1 is SGHTA, CDR2 FQGNSA. The CDR3 here is CSLLAGEETQYF. CDR3 DNA: TGTTCCCTTTTAGCGGGAGAAGAGACCCAGTACTTC.

At least ten counts were recorded for this clonotype. The J gene is TRBJ2-1, the V gene TRBV20-1, with D unresolved. CDR3 length equals 10 residues. V was cut by 5 bases and J by 6 bases, with 5 bases left in between. Germline CDR1 reads DFQATT; CDR2 reads SNEGSKA (reference sequence). CDR3 coding DNA: TGCAGTGCTGAACTCAATGAGCAGTTCTTC. It encodes CSAELNEQFF.